Sequencing of this TCR beta chain was carried out in a study of blood T cell repertoires in COVID-19. CDR3 length equals 15 residues. V was clipped by 3 bases and J by 4 bases, with 15 bases between them. CDR1 and CDR2 from the germline V gene are LGHDT and YNNKEL (reference sequence). Method: immunoSEQ multiplex PCR; TCRdb's copy keeps in-frame clones and lacks some. The data show more than 300,000 clones, over 75% seen once. The sequencing input was PBMCs or T cells enriched from blood (not recorded which). The rearrangement links TRBV3-1 (or the pseudogene TRBV3-2) to TRBJ1-2, with D tentatively TRBD1 (6 bases). This clonotype was obtained from a woman younger than 30 who had recovered from COVID-19. CDR3 coding DNA: TGTGCCAGCAGCCAGGATACAACAGGGACCTATGGCTACACCTTC. Amino acid sequence: CASSQDTTGTYGYTF.